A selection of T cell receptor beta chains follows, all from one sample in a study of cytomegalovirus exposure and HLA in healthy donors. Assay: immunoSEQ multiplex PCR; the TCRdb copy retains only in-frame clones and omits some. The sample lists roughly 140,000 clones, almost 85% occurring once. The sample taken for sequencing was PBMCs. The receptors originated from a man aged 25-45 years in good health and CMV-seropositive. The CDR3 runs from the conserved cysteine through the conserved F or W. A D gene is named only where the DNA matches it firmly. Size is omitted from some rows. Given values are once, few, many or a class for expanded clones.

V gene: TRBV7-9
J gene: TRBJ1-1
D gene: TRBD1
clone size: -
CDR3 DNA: TGTTCCAGCAGCTTACAGGGGGGCACTGAAGCTTTCTTT
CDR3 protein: CSSSLQGGTEAFF

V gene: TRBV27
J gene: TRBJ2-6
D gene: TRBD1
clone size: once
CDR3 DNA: TGTGCCAGCAGTCTATCTCAGGGGGCGCTCGGGGCCAACGTCCTGACTTTC
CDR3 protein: CASSLSQGALGANVLTF

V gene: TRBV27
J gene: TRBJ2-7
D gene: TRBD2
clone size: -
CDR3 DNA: TGTGCCAGCAGTTTCGGGGGGTCCTACGAGCAGTACTTC
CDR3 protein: CASSFGGSYEQYF

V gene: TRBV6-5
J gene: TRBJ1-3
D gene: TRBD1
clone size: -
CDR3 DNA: TGTGCCAGCAGTTGGGGACAGGGCGGAAACACCATATATTTT
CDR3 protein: CASSWGQGGNTIYF

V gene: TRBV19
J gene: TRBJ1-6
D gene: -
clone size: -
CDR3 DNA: TGTGCCAGTAGTTACCAGGACTTGTCACCCCTCCACTTT
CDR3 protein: CASSYQDLSPLHF

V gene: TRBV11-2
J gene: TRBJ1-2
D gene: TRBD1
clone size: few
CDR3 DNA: TGTGCCAGCAGCTTATTTTGGGACAGCCCTGATGGCTACACCTTC
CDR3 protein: CASSLFWDSPDGYTF

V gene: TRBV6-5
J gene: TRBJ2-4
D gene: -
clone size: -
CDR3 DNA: TGTGCCAGCAGTTATACAGGGACCAAAAACATTCAGTACTTC
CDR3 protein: CASSYTGTKNIQYF

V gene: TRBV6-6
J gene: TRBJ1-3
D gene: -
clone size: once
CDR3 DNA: TGTGCCAGCAGTTACCGCGGGGGGGACTCTGGAAACACCATATATTTT
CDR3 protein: CASSYRGGDSGNTIYF

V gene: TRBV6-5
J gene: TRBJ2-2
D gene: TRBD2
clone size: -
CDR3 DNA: TGTGCCAGCAGTTACATTGCGTCTAGCGGGACCGGGGAGCTGTTTTTT
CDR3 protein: CASSYIASSGTGELFF

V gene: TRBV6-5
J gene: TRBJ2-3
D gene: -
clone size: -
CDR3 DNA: TGTGCCAGCGCACTTGGGGGGGCAGGGGCAGATACGCAGTATTTT
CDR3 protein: CASALGGAGADTQYF

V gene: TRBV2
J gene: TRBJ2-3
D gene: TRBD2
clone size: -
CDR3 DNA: TGTGCCAGCCGCCCTGGCGGGAGTCCGACAGATACGCAGTATTTT
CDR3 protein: CASRPGGSPTDTQYF

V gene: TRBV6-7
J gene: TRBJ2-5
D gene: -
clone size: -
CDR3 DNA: TGTGCCAGCAGAGCGACAGAAAACAAAGAGACCCAGTACTTC
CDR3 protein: CASRATENKETQYF

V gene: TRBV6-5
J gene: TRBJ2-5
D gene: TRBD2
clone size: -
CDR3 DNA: TGTGCCAGCAGTTCGACGACTAGCGGCCAAGAGACCCAGTACTTC
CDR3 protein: CASSSTTSGQETQYF

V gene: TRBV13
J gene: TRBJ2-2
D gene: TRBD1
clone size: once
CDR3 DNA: TGTGCCAGCAGCTCCGACAGGGGGCGGGAGTCCACCGGGGAGCTGTTTTTT
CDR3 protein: CASSSDRGRESTGELFF

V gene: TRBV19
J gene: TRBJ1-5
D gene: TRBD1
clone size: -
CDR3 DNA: TGTGCCAGTAGGCCAGTGGGGACAGGCGTTAATCAGCCCCAGCATTTT
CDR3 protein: CASRPVGTGVNQPQHF

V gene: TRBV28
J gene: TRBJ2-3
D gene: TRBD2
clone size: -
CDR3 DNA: TGTGCCAGCAGTTTACTTCGGGGGGGGACAGATACGCAGTATTTT
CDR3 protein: CASSLLRGGTDTQYF

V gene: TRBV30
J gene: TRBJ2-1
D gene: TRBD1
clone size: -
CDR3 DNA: TGTGCCTGGAGAACCGGGACAGTTTACAATGAGCAGTTCTTC
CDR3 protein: CAWRTGTVYNEQFF

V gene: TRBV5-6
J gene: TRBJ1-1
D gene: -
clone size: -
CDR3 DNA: TGTGCCAGCAGCCCGCCGGACGGACTTAACACTGAAGCTTTCTTT
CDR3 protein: CASSPPDGLNTEAFF

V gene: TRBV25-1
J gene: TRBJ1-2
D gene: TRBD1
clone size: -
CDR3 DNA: TGTGCCAGCAGTGAAATGACAGGGGGTAACTATGGCTACACCTTC
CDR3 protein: CASSEMTGGNYGYTF

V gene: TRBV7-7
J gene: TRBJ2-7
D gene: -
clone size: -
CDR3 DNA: TGTGCCAGCAGCTCCGGACAGCCACCGTACGAGCAGTACTTC
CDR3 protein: CASSSGQPPYEQYF

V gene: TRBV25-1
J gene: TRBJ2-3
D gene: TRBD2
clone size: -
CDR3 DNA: TGTGCCAGCAGTTACACTAGCGGGGGGGCCTGGGGGGATACGCAGTATTTT
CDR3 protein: CASSYTSGGAWGDTQYF

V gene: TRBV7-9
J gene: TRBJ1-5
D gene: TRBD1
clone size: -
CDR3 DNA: TGTGCCAGCAGCTCCGTCGACAGGGGCAGCGAGCCCCAGCATTTT
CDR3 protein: CASSSVDRGSEPQHF

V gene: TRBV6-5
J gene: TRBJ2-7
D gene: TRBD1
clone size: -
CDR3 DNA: TGTGCCAGCAGTTACTCGCTGGACAGGGTACCATACGAGCAGTACTTC
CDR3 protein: CASSYSLDRVPYEQYF

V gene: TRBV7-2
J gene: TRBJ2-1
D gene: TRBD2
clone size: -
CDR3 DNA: TGTGCCAGCAGCATCACCACCGGAGGCGGGGGGGAGCAGTTCTTC
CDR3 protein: CASSITTGGGGEQFF

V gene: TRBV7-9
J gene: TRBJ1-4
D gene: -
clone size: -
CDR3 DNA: TGTGCCAGCAGCTTAATAGTCGGGAGGCGAGAGGAAAAACTGTTTTTT
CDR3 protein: CASSLIVGRREEKLFF

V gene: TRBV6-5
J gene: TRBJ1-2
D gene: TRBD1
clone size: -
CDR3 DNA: TGTGCCAGCAGAAGAGACAGGGGCCATGGCTACACCTTC
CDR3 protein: CASRRDRGHGYTF

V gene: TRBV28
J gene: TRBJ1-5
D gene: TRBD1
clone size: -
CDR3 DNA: TGTGCCAGCCATCCCCCTACAGGGGGCAATCAGCCCCAGCATTTT
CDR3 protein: CASHPPTGGNQPQHF

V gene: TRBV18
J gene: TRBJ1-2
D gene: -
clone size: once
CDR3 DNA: TGTGCCAGCTCACCCCCAACAGGGACGAATGGCTACACCTTC
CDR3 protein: CASSPPTGTNGYTF

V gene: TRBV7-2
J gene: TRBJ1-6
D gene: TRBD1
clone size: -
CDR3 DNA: TGTGCCAGCAGCCCCCAGGGGGTCACCCTCCACTTT
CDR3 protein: CASSPQGVTLHF

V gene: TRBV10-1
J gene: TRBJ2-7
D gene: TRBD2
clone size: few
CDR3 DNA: TGCGCCAGCCGGCGGGGGGGCTACGAGCAGTACTTC
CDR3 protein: CASRRGGYEQYF

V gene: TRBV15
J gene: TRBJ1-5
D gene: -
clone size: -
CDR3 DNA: TGTGCCACCAGCAGAGATCTCGGTTACAATCAGCCCCAGCATTTT
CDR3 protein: CATSRDLGYNQPQHF

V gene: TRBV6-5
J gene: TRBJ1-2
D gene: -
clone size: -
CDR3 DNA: TGTGCCAGCAGGTCTGGGGGCGCTAACTATGGCTACACCTTC
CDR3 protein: CASRSGGANYGYTF

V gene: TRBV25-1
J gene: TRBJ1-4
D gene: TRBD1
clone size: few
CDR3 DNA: TGTGCCAGCAGTGGGAGGACAGGGGCATACGAAAAACTGTTTTTT
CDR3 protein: CASSGRTGAYEKLFF

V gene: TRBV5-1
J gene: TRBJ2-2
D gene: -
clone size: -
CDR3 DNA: TGCGCCAGCAGCCGACAAGGATTAACCGGGGAGCTGTTTTTT
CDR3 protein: CASSRQGLTGELFF

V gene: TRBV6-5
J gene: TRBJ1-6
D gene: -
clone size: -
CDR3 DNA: TGTGCCAGCAGTTACCGCCAGGGAGGCTCACCCCTCCACTTT
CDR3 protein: CASSYRQGGSPLHF

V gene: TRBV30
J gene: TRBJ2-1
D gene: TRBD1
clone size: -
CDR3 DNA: TGTGCCTGGACCCCGGGCAGGGGGACGTACAATGAGCAGTTCTTC
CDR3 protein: CAWTPGRGTYNEQFF

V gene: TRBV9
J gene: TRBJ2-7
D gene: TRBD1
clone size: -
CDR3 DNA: TGTGCCAGCATCCCTAGACAGGGAGCCTCCTACGAGCAGTACTTC
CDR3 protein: CASIPRQGASYEQYF

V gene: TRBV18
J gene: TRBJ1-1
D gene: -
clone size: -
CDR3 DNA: TGTGCCAGCTCACGACAGACGAACACTGAAGCTTTCTTT
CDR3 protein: CASSRQTNTEAFF

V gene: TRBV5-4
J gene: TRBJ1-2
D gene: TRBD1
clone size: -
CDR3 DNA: TGTGCCAGCAGGAGAGACAGGGAATGGAACTATGGCTACACCTTC
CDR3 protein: CASRRDREWNYGYTF

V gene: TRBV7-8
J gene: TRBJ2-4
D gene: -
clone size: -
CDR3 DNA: TGTGCCAGCAGCTTAGTCACGTGGGGGGAAAACATTCAGTACTTC
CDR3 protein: CASSLVTWGENIQYF

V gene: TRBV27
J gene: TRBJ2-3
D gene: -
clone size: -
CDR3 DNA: TGTGCCAGCAGTTTACGCGGGATAACAGATACGCAGTATTTT
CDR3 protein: CASSLRGITDTQYF

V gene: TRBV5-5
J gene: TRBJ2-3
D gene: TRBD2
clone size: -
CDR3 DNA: TGTGCCAGCAGCTTGGTAGTTGGACTAGCTACAGATACGCAGTATTTT
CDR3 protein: CASSLVVGLATDTQYF

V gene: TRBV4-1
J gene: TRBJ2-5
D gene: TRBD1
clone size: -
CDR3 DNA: TGCGCCAGCAGCCAAGGGAGATCGGCAGGGGGAACGTACCAAGAGACCCAGTACTTC
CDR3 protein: CASSQGRSAGGTYQETQYF

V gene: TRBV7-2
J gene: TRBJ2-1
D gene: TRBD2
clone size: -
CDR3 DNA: TGTGCCAGCAGCTGGTGGGCTAGCGGCTACAATGAGCAGTTCTTC
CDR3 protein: CASSWWASGYNEQFF

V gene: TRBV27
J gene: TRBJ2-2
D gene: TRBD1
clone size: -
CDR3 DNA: TGTGCCAGCAGTGAACGACAGGGTAGGGGGACCGGGGAGCTGTTTTTT
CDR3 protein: CASSERQGRGTGELFF

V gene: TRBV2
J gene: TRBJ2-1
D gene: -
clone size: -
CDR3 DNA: TGTGCCAGCAGTTTTCGACAGGGACTGTTCTTC
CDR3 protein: CASSFRQGLFF

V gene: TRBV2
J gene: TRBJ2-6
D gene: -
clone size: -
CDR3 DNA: TGTGCCAGCAGATTGGGGGGATCTGGGGCCAACGTCCTGACTTTC
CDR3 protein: CASRLGGSGANVLTF

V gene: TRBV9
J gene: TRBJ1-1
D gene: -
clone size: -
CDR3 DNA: TGTGCCAGCAGCGTAGTATCTTCAGGGGACACTGAAGCTTTCTTT
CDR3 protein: CASSVVSSGDTEAFF

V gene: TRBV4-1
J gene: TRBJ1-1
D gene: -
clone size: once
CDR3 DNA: TGCGCCAGCAGCCAACTACAGGTAATGAACACTGAAGCTTTCTTT
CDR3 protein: CASSQLQVMNTEAFF

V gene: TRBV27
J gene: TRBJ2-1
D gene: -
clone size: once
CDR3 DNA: TGTGCCACCTCGCCCGAGACTAGCTCCTACAATGAGCAGTTCTTC
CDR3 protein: CATSPETSSYNEQFF

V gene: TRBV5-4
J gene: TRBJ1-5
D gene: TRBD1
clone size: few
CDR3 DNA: TGTGCCAGCAGCGTTACCGGGACAGGGGTGGAGCAGCCCCAGCATTTT
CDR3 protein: CASSVTGTGVEQPQHF

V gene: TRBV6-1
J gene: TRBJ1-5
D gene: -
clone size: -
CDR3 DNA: TGTGCCAGCAGTGAAGGGGGCAGGAGCAATCAGCCCCAGCATTTT
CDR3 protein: CASSEGGRSNQPQHF

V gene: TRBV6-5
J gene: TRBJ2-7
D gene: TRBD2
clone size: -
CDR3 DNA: TGTGCCAGCAGTTACGGTGGGACTAGCGGGACCTGGGAGCAGTACTTC
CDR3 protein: CASSYGGTSGTWEQYF

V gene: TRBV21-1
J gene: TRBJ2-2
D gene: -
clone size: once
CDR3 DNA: TGTGCCAGCAGCAAAAGGCCCAGGGGGACCGGGGAGCTGTTTTTT
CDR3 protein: CASSKRPRGTGELFF

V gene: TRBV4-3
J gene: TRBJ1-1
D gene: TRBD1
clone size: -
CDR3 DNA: TGCGCCAGCAGCCAAACAGGGGGTGACACTGAAGCTTTCTTT
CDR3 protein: CASSQTGGDTEAFF